The T cell receptor (beta chain) under discussion was sequenced for a study of OX40 agonist ivuxolimab in advanced cancers. The CDR3 has 16 amino acids. Germline loops: CDR1 SGHKS, CDR2 YYEKEE (reference sequence). Trimming removed 3 bases from V and 5 bases from J, with 17 bases in between. Method: immunoSEQ multiplex PCR; TCRdb's copy keeps in-frame clones and lacks some. The sample lists about 66,000 clones, 85% to 90% occurring once. Material: CD4+ or CD8+ T cells sorted from blood, obtained in a trial of the OX40 agonist ivuxolimab. This TCR derives from an adult with an advanced solid tumor such as melanoma, head and neck, liver or kidney cancer. The chain is built from TRBV5-5 and TRBJ2-2, with D perhaps TRBD1 or TRBD2 (6 bases each). The DNA for the CDR3 is TGTGCCAGCAGCTCGGCCGGGGGCCCAGAAACCGGGGAGCTGTTTTTT. It codes for CASSSAGGPETGELFF.